These 6 T cell receptor beta chains were all obtained from the same sample, sequenced in a study of blood T cell repertoires in COVID-19. TCRdb keeps only in-frame clones here, not all; method: immunoSEQ multiplex PCR. The sample lists 250,000 to 350,000 clones, about 85% seen once, with 0.87% in the top ten. Source material: peripheral blood. Source of these receptors: a human donor with COVID-19, enrolled during active disease. The donor label of this sample is uncertain.

The chain couples TRBV28 to TRBJ1-4; D remains ambiguous. Deletions cut 1 base from V and 8 bases from J, with 20 bases between. CDR1 MDHEN and CDR2 SYDVKM come from the germline V gene. This CDR3 is built from 17 residues. The CDR3 reads CASSLSDGSVIREKLFF. The CDR3 DNA follows: TGTGCCAGCAGTTTATCCGATGGGAGCGTAATTCGGGAAAAACTGTTTTTT.

This chain uses TRBV5-1 with TRBJ1-1, with 8 nucleotides matching TRBD1. Germline V gene lookup returns CDR1 SGHRS and CDR2 YFSETQ. CDR3 size: 17 residues. Trimming removed 6 bases from V and 6 bases from J; junction bases left unmatched: 19. The CDR3 nucleotides are TGCGCCAGCATACCGGGACAGGATTGGGAGCGGGGCGCTGAAGCTTTCTTT. It codes for CASIPGQDWERGAEAFF.

This chain uses TRBV5-1 with TRBJ1-6; 10 bases line up with TRBD1. V gave up 4 bases and J gave up 9 bases; unmatched junction bases: 7. CDR1 is SGHRS, CDR2 YFSETQ, per germline. The CDR3 runs to 15 residues. The CDR3 nucleotides read TGCGCCAGCAGCGAAAGACAGGGGGCAGGTTCACCCCTCCACTTT. Residues: CASSERQGAGSPLHF.

This clone was seen more than once but under ten times. The chain combines TRBV5-1 with TRBJ2-5, with a tentative D call TRBD1 (5 bases). In germline, CDR1 is SGHRS, CDR2 YFSETQ. The CDR3 is made up of 13 amino acids. V was clipped by 3 bases and J by 4 bases, with 10 bases between them. The CDR3 loop is CASSSGIGETQYF. The CDR3 bases are TGCGCCAGCAGCTCAGGGATCGGAGAGACCCAGTACTTC. Full variable domain (missing parts from reference TRBV5-1 and TRBJ2-5): KAGVTQTPRYLIKTRGQQVTLSCSPISGHRSVSWYQQTPGQGLQFLFEYFSETQRNKGNFPGRFSGRQFSNSRSEMNVSTLELGDSALYLCASSSGIGETQYFGPGTRLLVL.

V is TRBV5-6 and J is TRBJ2-5, with TRBD1 matching 8 bases. Germline loops: CDR1 SGHDT, CDR2 YYEEEE. The CDR3 consists of 16 residues. The ends lost 2 bases at V and 5 bases at J; junction bases unmatched: 11. CDR3 coding DNA: TGTGCCAGCAGCTTCGATCGGGGACAGGCCCGGGAGACCCAGTACTTC. Translated: CASSFDRGQARETQYF.

The chain joins TRBV30 to TRBJ2-7; possibly TRBD1 for D (5 bases). The CDR3 spans 13 residues. Germline V gives CDR1 GTSNPN, CDR2 SVGIG (reference sequence). The germline V and J ends were trimmed by 7 bases and 3 bases, with 16 bases remaining between them. CDR3 residues: CAFGQGLGYEQYF. As DNA, the CDR3 is TGTGCCTTTGGGCAGGGTCTGGGCTACGAGCAGTACTTC.